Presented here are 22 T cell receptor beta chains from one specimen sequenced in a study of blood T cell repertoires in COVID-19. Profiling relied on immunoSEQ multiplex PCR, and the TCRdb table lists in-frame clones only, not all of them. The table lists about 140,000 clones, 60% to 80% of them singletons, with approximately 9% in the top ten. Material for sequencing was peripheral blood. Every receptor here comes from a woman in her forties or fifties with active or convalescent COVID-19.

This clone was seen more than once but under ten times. Written as DNA, the CDR3 is TGTGCCAGCAGCTTAAGGCAGGGGACAAAAGCTTTCTTT. This sequence encodes CASSLRQGTKAFF. This chain joins TRBV7-2 and TRBJ1-1; D might be TRBD1 (6 bases). Trimming pared 2 bases from V and 9 bases from J, leaving 13 bases between. In germline, CDR1 is SGHTA, CDR2 FQGNSA. This CDR3 is built from 13 residues.

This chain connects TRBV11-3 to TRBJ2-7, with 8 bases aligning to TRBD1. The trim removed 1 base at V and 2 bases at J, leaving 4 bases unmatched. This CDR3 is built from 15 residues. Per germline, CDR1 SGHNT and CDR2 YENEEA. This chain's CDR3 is CASSLGTGGPYEQYF. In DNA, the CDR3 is TGTGCCAGCAGCTTAGGTACAGGGGGTCCCTACGAGCAGTACTTC.

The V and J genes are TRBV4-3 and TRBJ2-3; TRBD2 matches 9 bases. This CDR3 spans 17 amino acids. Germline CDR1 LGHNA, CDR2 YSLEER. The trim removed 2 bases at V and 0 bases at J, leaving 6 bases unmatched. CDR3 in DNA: TGCGCCAGCAGCCAATCAGGGCTAGCGGGGAGCACAGATACGCAGTATTTT. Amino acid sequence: CASSQSGLAGSTDTQYF.

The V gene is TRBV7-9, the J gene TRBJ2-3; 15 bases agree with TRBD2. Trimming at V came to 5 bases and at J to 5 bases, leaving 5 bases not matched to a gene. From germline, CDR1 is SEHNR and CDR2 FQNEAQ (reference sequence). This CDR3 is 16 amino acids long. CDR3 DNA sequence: TGTGCCAGCAGCCAGAGGACTAGCGGGAGGGGAGATACGCAGTATTTT. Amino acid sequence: CASSQRTSGRGDTQYF.

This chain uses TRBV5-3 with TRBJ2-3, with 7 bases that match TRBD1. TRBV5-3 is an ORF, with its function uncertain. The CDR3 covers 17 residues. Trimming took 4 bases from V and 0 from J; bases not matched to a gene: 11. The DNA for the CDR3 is TGTGCCAGAAGCGGAAGACGTGGGGACAGAAGCACAGATACGCAGTATTTT. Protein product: CARSGRRGDRSTDTQYF.

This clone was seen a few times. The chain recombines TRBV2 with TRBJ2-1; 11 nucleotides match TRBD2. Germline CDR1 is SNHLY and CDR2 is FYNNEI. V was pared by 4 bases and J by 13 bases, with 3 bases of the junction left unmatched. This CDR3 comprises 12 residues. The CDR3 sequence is CASSGLAGGQFF. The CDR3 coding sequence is TGTGCCAGCAGTGGGCTAGCGGGAGGACAGTTCTTC.

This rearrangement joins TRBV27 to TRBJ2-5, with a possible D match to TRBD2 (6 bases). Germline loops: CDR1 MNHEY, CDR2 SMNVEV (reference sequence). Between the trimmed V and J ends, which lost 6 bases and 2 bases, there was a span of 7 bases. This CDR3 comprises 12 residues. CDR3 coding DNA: TGTGCCAGCAGCAGCGGGCAAGAGACCCAGTACTTC. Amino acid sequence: CASSSGQETQYF.

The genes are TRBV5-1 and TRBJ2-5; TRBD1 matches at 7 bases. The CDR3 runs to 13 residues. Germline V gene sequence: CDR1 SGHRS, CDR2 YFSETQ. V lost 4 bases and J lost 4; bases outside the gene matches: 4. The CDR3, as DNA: TGCGCCAGCAGCCTGACAGGGCCAGAGACCCAGTACTTC. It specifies CASSLTGPETQYF.

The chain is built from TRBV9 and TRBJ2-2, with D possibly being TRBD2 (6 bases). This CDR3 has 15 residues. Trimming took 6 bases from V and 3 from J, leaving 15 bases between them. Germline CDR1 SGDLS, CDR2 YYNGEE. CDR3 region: CASTPDGGDTGELFF. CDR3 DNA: TGTGCCAGCACACCAGACGGAGGGGACACCGGGGAGCTGTTTTTT.

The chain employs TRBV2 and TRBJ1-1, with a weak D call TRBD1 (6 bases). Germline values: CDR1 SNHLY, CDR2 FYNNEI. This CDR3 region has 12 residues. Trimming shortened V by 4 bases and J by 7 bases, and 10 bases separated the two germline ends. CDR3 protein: CASSADRVEAFF. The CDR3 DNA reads TGTGCCAGCAGTGCGGACAGAGTTGAAGCTTTCTTT. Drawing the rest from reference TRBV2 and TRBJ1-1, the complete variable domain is EPEVTQTPSHQVTQMGQEVILRCVPISNHLYFYWYRQILGQKVEFLVSFYNNEISEKSEIFDDQFSVERPDGSNFTLKIRSTKLEDSAMYFCASSADRVEAFFGQGTRLTVV.

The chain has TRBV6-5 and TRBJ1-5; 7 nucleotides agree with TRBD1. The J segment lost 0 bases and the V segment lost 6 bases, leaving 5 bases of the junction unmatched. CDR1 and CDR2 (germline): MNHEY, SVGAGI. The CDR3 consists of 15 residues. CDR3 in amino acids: CASRPGQYSNQPQHF. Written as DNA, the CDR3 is TGTGCCAGCAGACCGGGACAGTATAGCAATCAGCCCCAGCATTTT.

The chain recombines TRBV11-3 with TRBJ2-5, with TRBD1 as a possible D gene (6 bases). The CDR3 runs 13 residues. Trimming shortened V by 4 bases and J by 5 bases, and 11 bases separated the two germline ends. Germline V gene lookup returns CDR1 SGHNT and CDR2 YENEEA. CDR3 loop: CASSSGVGETQYF. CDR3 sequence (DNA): TGTGCCAGCAGCTCAGGGGTCGGGGAGACCCAGTACTTC. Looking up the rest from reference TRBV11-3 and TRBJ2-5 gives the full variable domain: EAGVVQSPRYKIIEKKQPVAFWCNPISGHNTLYWYLQNLGQGPELLIRYENEEAVDDSQLPKDRFSAERLKGVDSTLKIQPAELGDSAVYLCASSSGVGETQYFGPGTRLLVL.

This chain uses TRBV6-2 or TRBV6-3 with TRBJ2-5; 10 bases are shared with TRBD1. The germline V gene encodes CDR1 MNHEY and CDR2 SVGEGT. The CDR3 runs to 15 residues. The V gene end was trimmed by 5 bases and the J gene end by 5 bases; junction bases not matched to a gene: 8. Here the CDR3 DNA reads TGTGCCAGCAGTCCACCGGGACAGGGGAGGGAGACCCAGTACTTC. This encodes CASSPPGQGRETQYF.

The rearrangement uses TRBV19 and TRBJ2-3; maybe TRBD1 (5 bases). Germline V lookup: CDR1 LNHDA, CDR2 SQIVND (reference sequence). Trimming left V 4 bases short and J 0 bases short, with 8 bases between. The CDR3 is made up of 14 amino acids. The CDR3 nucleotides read TGTGCCAGTAGTACACAGGCTAGCACAGATACGCAGTATTTT. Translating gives CASSTQASTDTQYF. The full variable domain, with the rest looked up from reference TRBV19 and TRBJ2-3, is DGGITQSPKYLFRKEGQNVTLSCEQNLNHDAMYWYRQDPGQGLRLIYYSQIVNDFQKGDIAEGYSVSREKKESFPLTVTSAQKNPTAFYLCASSTQASTDTQYFGPGTRLTVL.

The CDR3 protein is CASSQGYNQPQHF. In nucleotides, the CDR3 is TGTGCCAGCAGCCAGGGGTACAATCAGCCCCAGCATTTT. The genes are TRBV9 and TRBJ1-5, with a weak D call TRBD1 (6 bases). CDR3 length: 13 residues. Per the germline V gene, CDR1 is SGDLS and CDR2 is YYNGEE. Trimming took off 4 bases at V and 3 bases at J, with 8 bases between the two ends.

The DNA for the CDR3 is TGTGCCAGCAGTTACTCATCCCTCGGAGGTGAAAAACTGTTTTTT. Residues: CASSYSSLGGEKLFF. J is TRBJ1-4 and V is TRBV6-2 or TRBV6-3; no firm D call. The CDR3 spans 15 residues. V lost 0 bases to trimming and J lost 7 bases, with 12 bases between them. Germline V lookup: CDR1 MNHEY, CDR2 SVGEGT.

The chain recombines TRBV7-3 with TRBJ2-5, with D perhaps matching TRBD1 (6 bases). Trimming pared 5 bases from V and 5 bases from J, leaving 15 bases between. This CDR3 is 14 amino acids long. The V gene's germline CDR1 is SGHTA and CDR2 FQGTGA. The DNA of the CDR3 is TGTGCCAGCAGCCCTTTGGGGGCCGGGGAGACCCAGTACTTC. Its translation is CASSPLGAGETQYF.

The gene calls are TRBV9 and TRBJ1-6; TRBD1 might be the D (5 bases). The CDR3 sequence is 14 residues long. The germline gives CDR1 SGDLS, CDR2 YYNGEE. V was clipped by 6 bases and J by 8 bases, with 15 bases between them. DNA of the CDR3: TGTGCCAGCACCTCTACAGGTTCGGATTCACCCCTCCACTTT. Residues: CASTSTGSDSPLHF.

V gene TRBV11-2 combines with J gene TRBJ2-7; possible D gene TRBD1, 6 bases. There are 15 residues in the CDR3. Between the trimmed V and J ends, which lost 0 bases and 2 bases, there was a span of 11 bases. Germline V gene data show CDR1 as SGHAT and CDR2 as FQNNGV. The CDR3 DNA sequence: TGTGCCAGCAGCTTAGAGAGGCAGGGGCCCTACGAGCAGTACTTC. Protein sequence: CASSLERQGPYEQYF.

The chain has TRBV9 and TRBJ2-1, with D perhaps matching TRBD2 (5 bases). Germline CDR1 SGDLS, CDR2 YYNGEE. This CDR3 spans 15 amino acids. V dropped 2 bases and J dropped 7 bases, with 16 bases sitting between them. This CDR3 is CASSVESGRVNEQFF. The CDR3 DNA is TGTGCCAGCAGCGTTGAAAGCGGTCGCGTGAATGAGCAGTTCTTC.

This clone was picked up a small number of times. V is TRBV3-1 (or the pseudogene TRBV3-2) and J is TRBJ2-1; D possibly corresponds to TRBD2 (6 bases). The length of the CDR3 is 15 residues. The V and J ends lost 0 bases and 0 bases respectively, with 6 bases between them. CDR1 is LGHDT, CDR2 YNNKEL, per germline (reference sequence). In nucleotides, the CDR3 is TGTGCCAGCAGCCAAGAGGGGGGCTCCTACAATGAGCAGTTCTTC. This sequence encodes CASSQEGGSYNEQFF.

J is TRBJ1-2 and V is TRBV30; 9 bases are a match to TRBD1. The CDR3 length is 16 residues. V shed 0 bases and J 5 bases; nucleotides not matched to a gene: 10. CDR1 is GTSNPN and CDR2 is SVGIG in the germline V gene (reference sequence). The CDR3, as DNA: TGTGCCTGGAGTGTACAGGGGGCAGGGAGAGGGTATGGCTACACCTTC. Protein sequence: CAWSVQGAGRGYGYTF.